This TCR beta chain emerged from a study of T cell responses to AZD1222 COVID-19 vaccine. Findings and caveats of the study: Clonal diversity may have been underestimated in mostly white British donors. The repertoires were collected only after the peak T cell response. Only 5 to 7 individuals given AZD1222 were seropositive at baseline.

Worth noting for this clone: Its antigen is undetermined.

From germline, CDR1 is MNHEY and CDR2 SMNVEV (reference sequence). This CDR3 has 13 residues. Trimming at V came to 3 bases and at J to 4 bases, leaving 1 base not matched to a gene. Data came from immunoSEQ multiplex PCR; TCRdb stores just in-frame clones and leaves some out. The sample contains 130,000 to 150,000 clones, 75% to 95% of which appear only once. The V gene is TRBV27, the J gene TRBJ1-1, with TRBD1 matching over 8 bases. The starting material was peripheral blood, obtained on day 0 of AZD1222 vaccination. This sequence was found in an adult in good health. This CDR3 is CASSLGTGTEAFF. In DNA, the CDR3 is TGTGCCAGCAGTTTGGGGACAGGCACTGAAGCTTTCTTT.